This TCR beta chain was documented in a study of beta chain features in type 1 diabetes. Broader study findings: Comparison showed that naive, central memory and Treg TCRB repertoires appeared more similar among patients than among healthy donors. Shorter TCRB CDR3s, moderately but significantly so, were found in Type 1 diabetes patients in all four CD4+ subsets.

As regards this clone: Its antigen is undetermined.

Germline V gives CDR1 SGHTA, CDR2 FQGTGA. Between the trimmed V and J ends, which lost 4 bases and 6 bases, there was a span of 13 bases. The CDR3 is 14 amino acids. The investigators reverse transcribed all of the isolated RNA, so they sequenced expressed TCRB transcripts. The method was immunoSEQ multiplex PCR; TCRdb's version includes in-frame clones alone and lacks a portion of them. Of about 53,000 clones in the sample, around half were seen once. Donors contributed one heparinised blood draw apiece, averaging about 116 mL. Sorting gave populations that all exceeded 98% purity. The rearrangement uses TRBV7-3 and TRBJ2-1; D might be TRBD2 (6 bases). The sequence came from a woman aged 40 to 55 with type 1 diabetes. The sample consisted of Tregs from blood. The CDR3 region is CASSSRGSGNEQFF. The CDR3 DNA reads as TGTGCCAGCAGCTCCCGGGGGAGTGGCAATGAGCAGTTCTTC. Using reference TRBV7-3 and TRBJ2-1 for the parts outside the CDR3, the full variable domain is GAGVSQTPSNKVTEKGKYVELRCDPISGHTALYWYRQSLGQGPEFLIYFQGTGAADDSGLPNDRFFAVRPEGSVSTLKIQRTERGDSAVYLCASSSRGSGNEQFFGPGTRLTVL.